This TCR beta chain is from a study of regulatory T cells in long-lasting Graves disease. CDR1 is MNHEY and CDR2 is SMNVEV in the germline V gene (reference sequence). The CDR3 length is 13 residues. V lost 3 bases and J 4 bases, leaving 6 bases between the germline ends. The sample's time point: persistent/refractory GD, antithyroid drugs over 5 years with positive TRAb. PBMC-derived RNA was used for the TCR library. HTBI primers from iRepertoire and Arm-PCR of CDR3 regions yielded the TCR beta libraries. One entry per CDR3 protein, called by TCRdb with MiXCR from the multiplex PCR reads. This repertoire shows more than 650,000 distinct CDR3 sequences, about 30% found once; its top ten account for roughly 40%.

Source: peripheral blood mononuclear cells (PBMCs), taken when the disease was refractory, from a patient treated with antithyroid drugs. This receptor was obtained from a female donor with Graves disease. The chain joins TRBV27 to TRBJ1-4; no clear D gene. The CDR3 DNA follows: TGTGCCAGCAGTTTCGAGTATAATGAAAAACTGTTTTTT. The encoded protein is CASSFEYNEKLFF.